A single sample gave rise to the 13 T cell receptor beta chains below, sequenced in a study of molecular identifiers for immune sequencing clone quantification. From the PCR reads, TCRdb called clonotypes with MiXCR, one entry per CDR3 protein. The sample yields approximately 60,000 distinct CDR3 sequences, roughly a fifth seen once. The sample comprised naive CD8+ T cells from blood, with Jurkat cell RNA spiked in. The subset: FACS-sorted CD8+CD4-CCR7+CD45RA+ naive T cells. Receptors originate from a human donor in good health. Some libraries in this study had Jurkat cell RNA spiked in.

This clonotype was recorded many times. The DNA for the CDR3 is TGTGCCAGCAGCGATCCCCTCTACTCAGCAGCCGGGGCCAACGTCCTGACTTTC. Translating gives CASSDPLYSAAGANVLTF. The rearrangement links TRBV7-9 to TRBJ2-6; D is unclear. The germline V and J ends were trimmed by 5 bases and 4 bases, with 21 bases remaining between them. Germline CDR1 reads SEHNR; CDR2 reads FQNEAQ (reference sequence). The CDR3 sequence is 18 residues long.

This clonotype was picked up many times. The gene calls are TRBV29-1 and TRBJ2-1, with 9 bases that match TRBD1. Germline lookup yields CDR1 SQVTM and CDR2 ANQGSEA. J gave up 1 base and V 0 bases, and 4 bases lay outside the gene matches. The CDR3 is made up of 16 amino acids. The CDR3 DNA is TGCAGCGTTGAAGATCTTGGACAGGGGTCCTACAATGAGCAGTTCTTC. Amino acid sequence: CSVEDLGQGSYNEQFF.

In this sample, this clonotype turned up many times. The chain couples TRBV19 to TRBJ2-2; maybe TRBD1 (6 bases). Per germline, CDR1 LNHDA and CDR2 SQIVND (reference sequence). V dropped 0 bases and J dropped 5 bases, with 19 bases sitting between them. The CDR3 is made up of 18 amino acids. In nucleotides, the CDR3 is TGTGCCAGTAGTATAGATTGGACAGTCTATGTGTCTACCGGGGAGCTGTTTTTT. This encodes CASSIDWTVYVSTGELFF.

Worth noting for this clonotype: Because the CDR3 is missing its conserved closing phenylalanine or tryptophan, this is likely a read error. CDR3 amino acids: CASSQSRRGFGCLGTQYL. Here the CDR3 DNA reads TGCGCCAGCAGTCAATCTCGTAGAGGGTTCGGGTGCCTGGGTACGCAGTATTTG. The V and J genes are TRBV23-1 and TRBJ2-3, with D possibly TRBD2 on 5 matching bases. TRBV23-1 is flagged as an ORF with uncertain function. Trimming left V 0 bases short and J 8 bases short, with 24 bases between. The CDR3 contains 18 residues.

The rearrangement joins TRBV4-1 to TRBJ2-1; 11 bases are shared with TRBD2. Unmatched junction bases numbered 7, after V lost 2 bases and J lost 10 bases. CDR1 is MGHRA and CDR2 is YSYEKL in the germline V gene. CDR3 length: 15 residues. CDR3 DNA sequence: TGCGCCAGCAGCCAATTAGGGACTAGCGGATGGGAGCAGTTCTTC. Its protein product is CASSQLGTSGWEQFF.

Ten or more counts support this clonotype. V is TRBV6-2 or TRBV6-3 and J is TRBJ1-1; D might be TRBD1 (6 bases). Germline values: CDR1 MNHEY, CDR2 SVGEGT. CDR3 length: 16 residues. Trimming cost V 3 bases and J 0 bases, with 14 bases left between them. The CDR3 DNA reads as TGTGCCAGCAGTTATTGGGGGGCCGCCCTGAACACTGAAGCTTTCTTT. Encoded protein: CASSYWGAALNTEAFF.

As for this clonotype: One base away lies a much larger clone, so this may be a sequencing read error. The CDR3 protein is CSVLDGTGELFF. The CDR3 nucleotides are TGCAGCGTGCTGGATGGCACCGGGGAGCTGTTTTTT. The chain carries TRBV29-1 and TRBJ2-2; D is unclear. Germline assignment: CDR1 SQVTM and CDR2 ANQGSEA. V was clipped by 6 bases and J by 4 bases, with 9 bases between them. The CDR3 sequence is 12 residues long.

This clonotype has more than one count but fewer than ten. The chain joins TRBV29-1 to TRBJ1-1; D not resolved. The V end was cut by 7 bases, the J end by 6 bases, with 21 bases between. Germline V gives CDR1 SQVTM, CDR2 ANQGSEA. The length of the CDR3 is 14 residues. CDR3 sequence: CSAFRASGGPEAFF. For the CDR3, the DNA is TGCAGCGCATTTAGAGCGTCAGGTGGCCCTGAAGCTTTCTTT.

The sample holds a few counts of this clonotype. The chain couples TRBV7-2 to TRBJ2-7; no reliable D call. Germline V gene lookup returns CDR1 SGHTA and CDR2 FQGNSA. The CDR3 has 16 amino acids. V lost 1 base and J 3 bases, leaving 16 bases between the germline ends. This CDR3 reads CASSLVFEHLGYEQYF. The CDR3 DNA reads TGTGCCAGCAGCTTAGTCTTCGAACACCTTGGCTACGAGCAGTACTTC.

In this sample, this clonotype turned up many times. The chain employs TRBV27 and TRBJ1-1; 7 nucleotides match TRBD1. Germline V gives CDR1 MNHEY, CDR2 SMNVEV (reference sequence). The CDR3 runs 16 residues. Germline trimming cut 7 bases from V and 4 bases from J; bases unmatched to any gene: 15. This CDR3 reads CASTPGTVQGVTEAFF. The CDR3 coding sequence is TGTGCCAGCACCCCTGGGACAGTACAAGGGGTCACTGAAGCTTTCTTT.

This clonotype was seen ten or more times. The chain joins TRBV29-1 to TRBJ2-7; D gene ambiguous. Per the germline V gene, CDR1 is SQVTM and CDR2 is ANQGSEA. CDR3 length: 9 residues. Trimming removed 5 bases at V and 2 bases at J, with 1 base between. CDR3 nucleotides: TGCAGCGTTCCCTACGAGCAGTACTTC. It codes for CSVPYEQYF.

This clonotype was found many times. V and J are TRBV7-6 and TRBJ2-7, with D possibly matching TRBD1 (6 bases). V was clipped by 5 bases and J by 2 bases, with 13 bases between them. From germline, CDR1 is SGHVS and CDR2 FNYEAQ. The CDR3 is 14 amino acids. CDR3 nucleotides: TGTGCCAGCAGCACCGCGGACAGTCCCTACGAGCAGTACTTC. Its translation: CASSTADSPYEQYF.

V is TRBV11-1 and J is TRBJ2-7; 7 bases are shared with TRBD1. The CDR3 runs to 14 residues. CDR1 and CDR2 (germline): SGHAT, FQDESV (reference sequence). V lost 6 bases to trimming and J lost 0 bases; unmatched junction nucleotides: 5. CDR3 DNA sequence: TGTGCCAGCAGTTGGGACAGTGGCTCCTACGAGCAGTACTTC. It codes for CASSWDSGSYEQYF.